This TCR beta chain was documented in a study of blood T cells in healthy people across ages. Next came a second PCR, run for about 7 to 12 cycles, which used a sample-barcoded 5' primer along with a J-beta primer mix. From the 5' RACE reads, TCRdb called clonotypes with MiXCR, one entry per CDR3 protein. The sample has about 570,000 distinct CDR3 sequences; approximately 27% are singletons. This clonotype was found a few times. The antigen remains undetermined. Regarding the study as a whole: Measured against age, TCR beta diversity per million T cells decreased in a roughly linear manner.

J lost 5 bases, V lost 6 bases, and 10 bases had no gene match. This CDR3 spans 14 amino acids. Germline V CDR1 and CDR2: DFQATT, SNEGSKA (reference sequence). The receptor comes from a woman between 65 and 79 years old in good health. Sequencing was performed on blood. The genes are TRBV20-1 and TRBJ2-5; 9 nucleotides match TRBD2. The CDR3: CSATLSGGGETQYF. The CDR3, as DNA: TGCAGTGCAACCCTTAGCGGGGGAGGCGAGACCCAGTACTTC.